This TCR beta chain was retrieved from a study of control samples from healthy donors and cancer patients. This clone was counted only a few times. Measured with immunoSEQ multiplex PCR; TCRdb has only the in-frame clones, and not every one. The sample has about 410,000 clones; around 90% are singletons. From germline, CDR1 is LNHDA and CDR2 SQIVND (reference sequence). V lost 5 bases to trimming and J lost 10 bases, with 15 bases between them. This CDR3 has 13 residues. The TCR sequence derives from a man in his forties with head and neck cancer. This rearrangement joins TRBV19 to TRBJ1-5; D possibly corresponds to TRBD1 (5 bases). The sample was PBMCs. CDR3 bases: TGTGCCAGTAGTTTGGACACGAGCCAACCCCAGCATTTT. Translation gives CASSLDTSQPQHF. The full variable domain, with the rest looked up from reference TRBV19 and TRBJ1-5, is DGGITQSPKYLFRKEGQNVTLSCEQNLNHDAMYWYRQDPGQGLRLIYYSQIVNDFQKGDIAEGYSVSREKKESFPLTVTSAQKNPTAFYLCASSLDTSQPQHFGDGTRLSIL.